The T cell receptor beta chain under discussion was sequenced for a study of shared clonotypes between healthy human individuals. CDR1 is WNHNN and CDR2 is SYGVQD in the germline V gene (reference sequence). Trimming removed 5 bases at V and 6 bases at J, with 14 bases between. This CDR3 has 13 residues. Generated by immunoSEQ multiplex PCR, the TCRdb table keeps only in-frame clones and is missing some. The sample has over a million clones, around 97% seen once. The chain links TRBV10-1 to TRBJ2-7; D perhaps matches TRBD1 (6 bases). Specimen: naive CD4+ T cells sorted from blood. Sample subset: CD45RA+ positively selected. This receptor was identified in a man aged 25-40 years in good health. CDR3 in amino acids: CASSTEIQGEQYF. The CDR3 nucleotides are TGCGCCAGCAGTACCGAAATACAGGGCGAGCAGTACTTC.